A selection of T cell receptor beta chains follows, all from one sample in a study of T-cell memory formation after mild COVID-19. MiXCR, applied by TCRdb to the 5' RACE reads, yields one record per CDR3 protein. Here the sample spans hundreds of thousands of distinct CDR3 sequences, 24% being singletons. Sequencing was done on a sample of PBMCs or a T cell subset sorted from them (not recorded which). The receptors stem from an adult woman who had mild COVID-19 (a few samples of this study predate the infection). Cell type and time point are not known. CDR3s include the opening cysteine and the closing phenylalanine or tryptophan. D genes are given only for firm matches. Size values are once, few and many counts, or a class for expanded clones, and some rows have none.

clone_size j_call d_call v_call cdr3_aa cdr3_nt
. TRBJ2-7 TRBD1 TRBV24-1 CATSDSGGEVYEQYF TGTGCCACCAGTGATTCAGGGGGCGAGGTCTACGAGCAGTACTTC
few TRBJ2-1 TRBD2 TRBV6-2/TRBV6-3 CASRPRTSGPSYNEQFF TGTGCCAGTCGCCCCCGGACTAGCGGGCCCTCCTACAATGAGCAGTTCTTC
few TRBJ2-1 TRBD1 TRBV7-8 CASSGTDQLDEQFF TGTGCCAGCTCTGGGACAGATCAGCTGGATGAGCAGTTCTTC
many TRBJ2-5 . TRBV28 CASSLQLETQYF TGTGCCAGCAGTTTACAATTAGAGACCCAGTACTTC
few TRBJ2-7 . TRBV9 CASSVEGGVHPYEQYF TGTGCCAGCAGCGTAGAGGGGGGGGTGCACCCCTACGAGCAGTACTTC
. TRBJ2-5 . TRBV2 CASSARLVLVMETQYF TGTGCCAGCAGTGCCAGACTAGTCCTGGTAATGGAGACCCAGTACTTC
. TRBJ2-6 TRBD1 TRBV4-3 CASSQDLDREVAGANVLTF TGCGCCAGCAGCCAAGATCTGGACAGGGAGGTGGCTGGGGCCAACGTCCTGACTTTC
few TRBJ2-7 TRBD2 TRBV7-2 CASSASSGRLPYEQYF TGTGCCAGCAGCGCTTCTAGCGGGAGGCTCCCCTACGAGCAGTACTTC
. TRBJ2-3 TRBD2 TRBV7-9 CASSYLTAGTSEDTQYF TGTGCCAGCAGCTACCTAACGGCCGGGACTAGTGAAGATACGCAGTATTTT
few TRBJ1-2 TRBD1 TRBV6-2/TRBV6-3 CASSYEQGNYGYTF TGTGCCAGCAGTTACGAACAGGGGAACTATGGCTACACCTTC
few TRBJ2-6 TRBD2 TRBV7-3 CASSLQGGSISGANVLTF TGTGCCAGCAGCCTCCAGGGCGGGAGCATCTCTGGGGCCAACGTCCTGACTTTC
few TRBJ2-1 TRBD2 TRBV27 CASRLAGANNEQFF TGTGCCAGCCGACTAGCGGGGGCTAACAATGAGCAGTTCTTC
. TRBJ1-5 . TRBV7-2 CASSYYSNQPQHF TGTGCCAGCAGCTACTATAGCAATCAGCCCCAGCATTTT
. TRBJ2-6 TRBD1 TRBV20-1 CSARPGQGYSGANVLTF TGCAGTGCTAGGCCGGGACAGGGTTACTCTGGGGCCAACGTCCTGACTTTC
. TRBJ2-1 TRBD2 TRBV7-9 CASSPPGAGEQFF TGTGCCAGCAGCCCCCCGGGAGCGGGAGAGCAGTTCTTC
. TRBJ1-3 . TRBV5-1 CASSGTLGNTIYF TGCGCCAGCTCCGGGACGCTAGGAAACACCATATATTTT
. TRBJ2-7 TRBD1 TRBV7-2 CASSRLVGGRYEQYF TGTGCCAGCAGCCGCCTTGTAGGGGGCCGATACGAGCAGTACTTC
few TRBJ2-7 TRBD2 TRBV20-1 CSAREGTSGRKGDQSSYEQYF TGCAGTGCTAGAGAAGGGACTAGCGGGAGGAAAGGGGACCAAAGCTCCTACGAGCAGTACTTC
. TRBJ2-1 TRBD2 TRBV7-2 CASSSMGGLDEQFF TGTGCCAGCAGCTCAATGGGAGGGTTGGATGAGCAGTTCTTC
. TRBJ2-3 . TRBV7-8 CASSLRIFSTDTQYF TGTGCCAGCAGCTTAAGGATCTTTAGCACAGATACGCAGTATTTT
. TRBJ1-1 . TRBV12-3/TRBV12-4 CASSRQNTEAFF TGTGCCAGCAGTAGGCAGAACACTGAAGCTTTCTTT
few TRBJ1-4 . TRBV5-1 CASSLEPGWNEKLFF TGCGCCAGCAGCTTGGAGCCAGGGTGGAATGAAAAACTGTTTTTT
. TRBJ2-1 TRBD2 TRBV29-1 CSAPGELAGDYNEQFF TGCAGCGCCCCAGGGGAACTAGCGGGGGACTACAATGAGCAGTTCTTC
. TRBJ2-1 . TRBV12-3/TRBV12-4 CASQGFRNEQFF TGTGCCAGCCAGGGGTTCCGCAATGAGCAGTTCTTC
. TRBJ2-1 TRBD2 TRBV12-3/TRBV12-4 CASTKELAVYNEQFF TGTGCCAGCACCAAAGAACTAGCGGTTTACAATGAGCAGTTCTTC
few TRBJ2-7 TRBD1 TRBV18 CASSPQGAGEQYF TGTGCCAGCTCACCACAGGGGGCTGGAGAGCAGTACTTC
few TRBJ2-1 TRBD2 TRBV24-1 CATSDQRGYNEQFF TGTGCCACCAGTGACCAGCGGGGTTACAATGAGCAGTTCTTC
few TRBJ1-2 . TRBV30 CAWSPRGGADGYTF TGTGCCTGGAGTCCTCGCGGGGGCGCAGATGGCTACACCTTC
. TRBJ2-7 . TRBV24-1 CATSTGAGSSYEQYF TGTGCCACCAGTACAGGGGCCGGGAGCTCCTACGAGCAGTACTTC
. TRBJ2-7 TRBD2 TRBV27 CASRMVQAGAYEQYF TGTGCCAGCAGGATGGTCCAGGCGGGGGCCTACGAGCAGTACTTC
. TRBJ2-1 TRBD1 TRBV20-1 CSARDIGTGTHEQFF TGCAGTGCTAGAGATATAGGGACAGGGACCCATGAGCAGTTCTTC
. TRBJ2-7 . TRBV20-1 CSAKPLQRDEQYF TGCAGTGCAAAGCCCCTCCAGCGGGACGAGCAGTACTTC
. TRBJ2-2 . TRBV12-3/TRBV12-4 CASSLGTRPGSCFF .
few TRBJ2-5 . TRBV7-9 CASSSPLVQETQYF TGTGCCAGCAGCTCTCCCCTGGTCCAAGAGACCCAGTACTTC
. TRBJ1-5 . TRBV20-1 CSAVPWSNQPQHF TGCAGTGCGGTCCCTTGGAGCAATCAGCCCCAGCATTTT
. TRBJ2-3 . TRBV20-1 CSANNPDTQYF TGCAGTGCTAACAACCCAGATACGCAGTATTTT
many TRBJ1-1 . TRBV24-1 CATSDSGELGAFF TGTGCCACCAGTGATTCAGGGGAGCTTGGGGCTTTCTTT
many TRBJ2-3 TRBD2 TRBV9 CASSTIAGSTDTQYF TGTGCCAGCAGCACCATAGCGGGGAGCACAGATACGCAGTATTTT
few TRBJ1-2 . TRBV12-3/TRBV12-4 CASSLDGGRSYGYTF TGTGCCAGCAGTTTAGACGGGGGCCGGAGCTATGGCTACACCTTC
. TRBJ2-1 . TRBV27 CASSLVYSSYNEQFF TGTGCCAGCAGTTTGGTGTATAGCTCCTACAATGAGCAGTTCTTC
. TRBJ1-1 TRBD1 TRBV28 CASTPTGFDTEAFF TGTGCCAGCACGCCGACAGGGTTTGACACTGAAGCTTTCTTT
. TRBJ2-5 . TRBV30 CAWSVNRRETQYF TGTGCCTGGAGTGTTAACCGTCGCGAGACCCAGTACTTC
few TRBJ2-7 TRBD2 TRBV5-1 CASSQTSGRYEQYF TGCGCCAGCAGCCAGACTAGCGGGAGGTACGAGCAGTACTTC
few TRBJ1-2 . TRBV7-9 CASSRTYSGQPRFHYGYTF TGTGCCAGCAGCCGAACCTACTCTGGACAGCCGAGGTTTCACTATGGCTACACCTTC
few TRBJ1-2 . TRBV15 CATSRDWWRDNNYGYTF TGTGCCACCAGCAGAGATTGGTGGAGGGACAATAACTATGGCTACACCTTC
. TRBJ2-7 . TRBV29-1 CSVEHMGKEQYF TGCAGCGTTGAACATATGGGGAAGGAGCAGTACTTC
. TRBJ1-4 TRBD1 TRBV4-3 CASSQDRGLNEKLFF TGCGCCAGCAGCCAAGACAGGGGGCTAAATGAAAAACTGTTTTTT
. TRBJ2-7 . TRBV18 CASSPPGGTYEQYF TGTGCCAGCTCACCACCAGGGGGGACCTACGAGCAGTACTTC
. TRBJ1-2 . TRBV5-1 CASSLRDLNYGYTF TGCGCCAGCAGCTTAAGAGATCTGAACTATGGCTACACCTTC
. TRBJ1-2 . TRBV7-3 CASSLTGTEVHGYTF TGTGCCAGCAGCTTAACAGGGACGGAAGTCCACGGCTACACCTTC
. TRBJ2-7 TRBD1 TRBV7-9 CASSLEDRAAGEQYF TGTGCCAGCAGCTTAGAAGACAGGGCGGCGGGCGAGCAGTACTTC
. TRBJ1-1 . TRBV20-1 CSARSGGGRTEAFF TGCAGCGCCAGATCCGGTGGGGGGCGGACTGAAGCTTTCTTT
few TRBJ2-3 . TRBV20-1 CSARGGTPLEGQYF TGCAGTGCTAGAGGCGGGACCCCCTTAGAAGGGCAGTATTTT
few TRBJ2-3 TRBD1 TRBV12-3/TRBV12-4 CASSPGQGATDTQYF TGTGCCAGCAGCCCTGGACAGGGAGCCACAGATACGCAGTATTTT
. TRBJ2-3 TRBD2 TRBV7-9 CASSFTSGGSTDTQYF TGTGCCAGCAGCTTTACTAGCGGGGGTAGCACAGATACGCAGTATTTT
few TRBJ2-1 . TRBV3-2 CASRQGVYEQFF TGTGCCAGCAGGCAGGGGGTCTATGAGCAGTTCTTC
few TRBJ2-1 TRBD2 TRBV29-1 CSAGTGGSPSYNEQFF TGCAGCGCGGGGACGGGGGGGAGCCCCTCCTACAATGAGCAGTTCTTC